One sample yielded the 26 T cell receptor beta chains listed below, sequenced in a study of blood T cell repertoires in COVID-19. Assay: immunoSEQ multiplex PCR; the TCRdb copy retains only in-frame clones and omits some. The table records 120,000 to 150,000 clones, approximately 73% of them present only once. Source material: peripheral blood. The receptors stem from a man aged 60 to 69 with acute or convalescent COVID-19.

The chain employs TRBV6-5 and TRBJ1-4; the D gene is possibly TRBD1 (6 bases). This CDR3 comprises 15 residues. CDR1 is MNHEY and CDR2 is SVGAGI in the germline V gene. Deletions cut 4 bases from V and 4 bases from J, with 13 bases between. CDR3 region: CASSFTQGGNEKLFF. Written as DNA, the CDR3 is TGTGCCAGCAGTTTCACACAGGGCGGTAATGAAAAACTGTTTTTT.

This chain joins TRBV30 and TRBJ1-2; 7 positions match TRBD1. The V gene end was trimmed by 1 base and the J gene end by 4 bases; junction bases not matched to a gene: 9. Germline CDR1 is GTSNPN and CDR2 is SVGIG (reference sequence). The CDR3 is made up of 15 amino acids. CDR3 amino acids: CAWSASGQSLYGYTF. Here the CDR3 DNA reads TGTGCCTGGAGTGCCTCGGGACAGAGCCTCTATGGCTACACCTTC.

This rearrangement joins TRBV3-1 (or the pseudogene TRBV3-2) to TRBJ2-1; D is undetermined. Germline lookup yields CDR1 LGHDT and CDR2 YNNKEL (reference sequence). The CDR3 totals 13 residues. V was cut by 1 base and J by 7 bases, with 8 bases left in between. CDR3 amino acids: CASSQVEQNEQFF. DNA for the CDR3: TGTGCCAGCAGCCAAGTAGAACAGAATGAGCAGTTCTTC.

V gene TRBV15 combines with J gene TRBJ2-1, with 10 bases aligning to TRBD1. Germline V lookup: CDR1 LNHNV, CDR2 YYDKDF (reference sequence). The CDR3 has 18 residues. The ends lost 0 bases at V and 12 bases at J; junction bases unmatched: 17. In DNA, the CDR3 is TGTGCCACCAGCAGAGAATTCTGGGACAGGGGATATGCGGAGGGGCAGTTCTTC. Encoded protein: CATSREFWDRGYAEGQFF.

The rearrangement links TRBV12-3 or TRBV12-4 to TRBJ1-1; 8 bases align to TRBD1. The trim removed 4 bases at V and 10 bases at J, leaving 5 bases unmatched. The CDR3 loop spans 12 amino acids. DNA of the CDR3: TGTGCCAGCAGTTACCAGGGGGCGAGAGCTTTCTTT. It specifies CASSYQGARAFF.

J is TRBJ2-2 and V is TRBV24-1; 9 positions agree with TRBD1. This CDR3 is built from 16 residues. V shed 4 bases, J shed 0 bases, and the junction held 2 bases outside the gene matches. The germline V gene encodes CDR1 KGHDR and CDR2 SFDVKD. As DNA, the CDR3 is TGTGCCACCAGTGACTGGGACAGGGCGAACACCGGGGAGCTGTTTTTT. Translated: CATSDWDRANTGELFF.

A few counts support this clone. V and J are TRBV28 and TRBJ1-2; no reliable D call. The germline gives CDR1 MDHEN, CDR2 SYDVKM. Trimming stripped 8 bases from V and 8 bases from J, with 12 bases between. This CDR3 has 11 amino acids. The DNA for the CDR3 is TGTGCCAGCGGAGGGCTAGGGGGCTACACCTTC. Residues: CASGGLGGYTF.

The chain joins TRBV10-3 to TRBJ2-7, with 9 bases identical to TRBD1. Germline CDR1 ENHRY, CDR2 SYGVKD. CDR3 length: 15 amino acids. V shed 7 bases and J 5 bases; nucleotides not matched to a gene: 12. CDR3 residues: CAITPGQGRGHEQYF. The DNA for the CDR3 is TGTGCCATCACCCCCGGACAGGGGAGGGGGCACGAGCAGTACTTC.

V and J are TRBV14 and TRBJ2-3, with D perhaps TRBD2 (5 bases). This CDR3 is 17 amino acids long. Germline V gives CDR1 SGHDN, CDR2 FVKESK. V lost 3 bases, J lost 1 base, and 17 bases lay in between. The CDR3 coding sequence is TGTGCCAGCAGCCATCTCGCGTTCGGAGCGGGCACAGATACGCAGTATTTT. This codes for CASSHLAFGAGTDTQYF. Combining the CDR3 with reference TRBV14 and TRBJ2-3 gives the whole variable domain EAGVTQFPSHSVIEKGQTVTLRCDPISGHDNLYWYRRVMGKEIKFLLHFVKESKQDESGMPNNRFLAERTGGTYSTLKVQPAELEDSGVYFCASSHLAFGAGTDTQYFGPGTRLTVL.

The gene calls are TRBV5-8 and TRBJ1-2; 9 positions match TRBD1. Germline trimming cut 4 bases from V and 8 bases from J; bases unmatched to any gene: 12. Germline CDR1 is SGHTS and CDR2 is YDEGEE. The CDR3 extends over 15 amino acids. The CDR3 sequence is CASSRYNAGTGGYTF. The CDR3 DNA reads TGTGCCAGCAGCCGCTACAACGCCGGGACAGGGGGCTACACCTTC.

A word on this clone: Within the sample, other DNA sequences also encode this same CDR3. This chain joins TRBV7-6 and TRBJ2-5, with TRBD1 matching 9 bases. This CDR3 is built from 14 residues. The V gene's germline CDR1 is SGHVS and CDR2 FNYEAQ. V lost 4 bases to trimming and J lost 4 bases; unmatched junction nucleotides: 4. CDR3 nucleotides: TGTGCCAGCAGCTCGGGACAGGGTCGAGAGACCCAGTACTTC. It yields the protein CASSSGQGRETQYF. Using reference TRBV7-6 and TRBJ2-5 for the parts outside the CDR3, the full variable domain is GAGVSQSPRYKVTKRGQDVALRCDPISGHVSLYWYRQALGQGPEFLTYFNYEAQQDKSGLPNDRFSAERPEGSISTLTIQRTEQRDSAMYRCASSSGQGRETQYFGPGTRLLVL.

This clone was observed once. This rearrangement joins TRBV14 to TRBJ1-1; D might be TRBD1 (6 bases). Deletions cut 4 bases from V and 5 bases from J, with 14 bases between. The CDR3 covers 14 residues. CDR1 is SGHDN, CDR2 FVKESK, per germline. The CDR3 DNA follows: TGTGCCAGCAGCCCTGGGGGCACGCGAACTGAAGCTTTCTTT. This translates into CASSPGGTRTEAFF. Variable domain in full (rest from reference TRBV14 and TRBJ1-1): EAGVTQFPSHSVIEKGQTVTLRCDPISGHDNLYWYRRVMGKEIKFLLHFVKESKQDESGMPNNRFLAERTGGTYSTLKVQPAELEDSGVYFCASSPGGTRTEAFFGQGTRLTVV.

The chain uses TRBV29-1 and TRBJ1-6, with D possibly TRBD1 on 6 matching bases. Trimming took off 6 bases at V and 7 bases at J, with 16 bases between the two ends. The CDR3 totals 14 residues. CDR1 and CDR2 (germline): SQVTM, ANQGSEA. Here the CDR3 reads CSVAQGNGNSPLHF. The CDR3 coding sequence is TGCAGCGTGGCACAGGGAAACGGGAATTCACCCCTCCACTTT.

V is TRBV6-5 and J is TRBJ2-7, with 11 bases identical to TRBD2. The CDR3 has 15 residues. Trimming removed 6 bases from V and 3 bases from J; junction bases left unmatched: 7. CDR1 MNHEY and CDR2 SVGAGI come from the germline V gene. CDR3 region: CASRLAGGQIYEQYF. CDR3 sequence (DNA): TGTGCCAGCAGGCTAGCGGGAGGTCAGATCTACGAGCAGTACTTC.

This clone turned up a few times. The rearrangement links TRBV6-1 to TRBJ2-1; 7 nucleotides agree with TRBD2. CDR3 length: 15 residues. V was clipped by 3 bases and J by 8 bases; unmatched bases: 10. Germline V CDR1 and CDR2: MNHNS, SASEGT. This CDR3 reads CASSDTGGSVDEQFF. CDR3 bases: TGTGCCAGCAGTGACACCGGGGGGTCGGTGGATGAGCAGTTCTTC.

This chain joins TRBV7-8 and TRBJ2-3, with 7 bases lining up with TRBD2. The CDR3 length is 15 residues. Losses at the gene ends were 1 base for V and 2 bases for J; bases not matched to a gene: 3. CDR1 is SGHVS, CDR2 FQNEAQ, per germline. As DNA, the CDR3 is TGTGCCAGCAGCTTAGTCCTAGCGGACACAGATACGCAGTATTTT. Its protein product is CASSLVLADTDTQYF.

The chain joins TRBV3-1 (or the pseudogene TRBV3-2) to TRBJ2-7, with D possibly being TRBD2 (7 bases). V shed 2 bases and J shed 9 bases, with 20 bases lying between them. Germline assignment: CDR1 LGHDT and CDR2 YNNKEL (reference sequence). The CDR3 loop spans 15 amino acids. This CDR3 is CASSQRAASGGGQYF. In nucleotides, the CDR3 is TGTGCCAGCAGCCAAAGGGCGGCTAGCGGAGGGGGGCAGTACTTC.

This clone was counted ten times or more. The chain uses TRBV7-9 and TRBJ2-6; 7 positions match TRBD1. V was pared by 6 bases and J by 1 base, with 6 bases of the junction left unmatched. Germline loops: CDR1 SEHNR, CDR2 FQNEAQ (reference sequence). CDR3 size: 16 residues. The CDR3 here is CASRFWGQSGANVLTF. The CDR3 DNA reads as TGTGCCAGCAGATTTTGGGGACAGTCTGGGGCCAACGTCCTGACTTTC.

The V call is TRBV12-3 or TRBV12-4, the J call TRBJ2-5; D is unresolved. Trimming removed 3 bases at V and 4 bases at J, with 3 bases between. The CDR3 contains 11 residues. The CDR3 here is CASSFRETQYF. DNA for the CDR3: TGTGCCAGCAGTTTCCGAGAGACCCAGTACTTC.

The chain links TRBV3-1 (or the pseudogene TRBV3-2) to TRBJ1-6; D may be TRBD1 (6 bases). Germline CDR1 is LGHDT and CDR2 is YNNKEL (reference sequence). The CDR3 has 14 residues. V lost 4 bases and J lost 8, with 12 bases in between. CDR3 loop: CASSLRGGDSPLHF. The CDR3 DNA reads as TGTGCCAGCAGCCTCAGGGGTGGTGATTCACCCCTCCACTTT.

The chain carries TRBV13 and TRBJ2-5; possibly TRBD2 for D (5 bases). The CDR3 runs 15 residues. Per germline, CDR1 PRHDT and CDR2 FYEKMQ (reference sequence). V was clipped by 3 bases and J by 5 bases, with 16 bases between them. The CDR3 coding sequence is TGTGCCAGCAGCTTTCCAGCGGCCCGAAGGGAGACCCAGTACTTC. Its translation is CASSFPAARRETQYF.

The rearrangement uses TRBV30 and TRBJ1-1; the D gene is possibly TRBD1 (6 bases). Germline loops: CDR1 GTSNPN, CDR2 SVGIG (reference sequence). The V and J ends lost 2 bases and 0 bases respectively, with 22 bases between them. The CDR3 covers 18 residues. For the CDR3, the DNA is TGTGCCTGGAGTCCGAACCGTAGAACAGGGTACATGAACACTGAAGCTTTCTTT. Translation gives CAWSPNRRTGYMNTEAFF.

The rearrangement joins TRBV1 to TRBJ1-2; TRBD1, the D gene given by the table, was not confirmed from the DNA. TRBV1 represents a pseudogene. This CDR3 has 12 amino acids. DNA of the CDR3: TGCACCAGCACCTCGACAGGGAGAGGCTACACCTTC. Its protein is CTSTSTGRGYTF.

The rearrangement links TRBV11-2 to TRBJ2-7; 7 bases match TRBD2. The germline V gene encodes CDR1 SGHAT and CDR2 FQNNGV. The CDR3 spans 14 residues. Losses at the gene ends were 5 bases for V and 0 bases for J; bases not matched to a gene: 4. CDR3 sequence: CASSAGGSSYEQYF. DNA for the CDR3: TGTGCCAGCAGCGCCGGGGGGAGCTCCTACGAGCAGTACTTC.

The gene calls are TRBV3-1 (or the pseudogene TRBV3-2) and TRBJ2-7; 9 positions agree with TRBD2. Looked up from germline, CDR1 is LGHDT and CDR2 is YNNKEL (reference sequence). V lost 3 bases and J lost 3; bases outside the gene matches: 6. This CDR3 is built from 15 residues. The CDR3 coding sequence is TGTGCCAGCAGCCATTCCCAGCGGGGGGACTACGAGCAGTACTTC. This encodes CASSHSQRGDYEQYF.

The chain combines TRBV6-5 with TRBJ2-3, with 7 bases fitting TRBD2. Trimming removed 2 bases from V and 3 bases from J; junction bases left unmatched: 8. The CDR3 covers 16 residues. Germline-derived CDR1 and CDR2 are MNHEY and SVGAGI. The CDR3 sequence is CASSYGGAGGTDTQYF. CDR3 in DNA: TGTGCCAGCAGTTACGGCGGAGCCGGGGGGACAGATACGCAGTATTTT.